The sequence of this T cell receptor (beta chain) was determined in a study of control samples from healthy donors and cancer patients. Clones were read by immunoSEQ multiplex PCR, and TCRdb kept only the in-frame ones, dropping some. The repertoire has tens of thousands of clones, around 81% of them found once; the top ten carry roughly a fifth. The CDR3 runs to 14 residues. The V and J ends lost 0 bases and 7 bases respectively, with 13 bases between them. Per the germline V gene, CDR1 is SGHRS and CDR2 is YFSETQ. The source of this sequence is a young man in good health. The J gene is TRBJ1-1, the V gene TRBV5-1; D perhaps matches TRBD1 (5 bases). The sequencing input was blood. CDR3 protein: CASSLEGTPLEAFF. Written as DNA, the CDR3 is TGCGCCAGCAGCTTGGAAGGGACCCCCCTTGAAGCTTTCTTT.